The rows below give T cell receptor beta chains drawn from one sample of a study of glioma-infiltrating T cells after dendritic cell vaccination. Clones were sequenced by immunoSEQ multiplex PCR, and TCRdb holds only the in-frame ones, with some missing. The sample includes over 75,000 clones, about 81% of them seen just once. The input for sequencing was blood, taken after dendritic cell vaccination. These TCRs come from a human donor with glioblastoma. The CDR3 runs from the conserved cysteine through the conserved F or W. The order of the fields is CDR3 protein, CDR3 DNA, D gene, clone size, J gene, V gene. A D gene is named only where the DNA matches it firmly. Clone size appears in some rows only: once, few, many, or a class for an expanded clone.

CATSRKVAGSGNTIYF | TGTGCCACCAGCAGAAAAGTAGCGGGTAGCGGAAACACCATATATTTT | - | - | TRBJ1-3 | TRBV15
CASSQDHGTSVSYEQYF | TGCGCCAGCAGCCAAGACCATGGGACTAGCGTAAGCTACGAGCAGTACTTC | TRBD2 | - | TRBJ2-7 | TRBV4-1
CASSFYRDTGELFF | TGTGCCAGCAGCTTTTACCGGGACACCGGGGAGCTGTTTTTT | - | - | TRBJ2-2 | TRBV7-9
CASSLEPRGLDTQYF | TGTGCCAGCAGCTTAGAACCCCGGGGGTTAGATACGCAGTATTTT | - | - | TRBJ2-3 | TRBV11-2
CASSVRAGDVYEQYF | TGTGCCAGCAGCGTGCGGGCAGGGGACGTCTACGAGCAGTACTTC | - | few | TRBJ2-7 | TRBV5-6
CASSRGAEQFF | TGTGCCAGCAGCAGGGGAGCGGAGCAGTTCTTC | - | - | TRBJ2-1 | TRBV25-1
CASTGISGNTIYF | TGTGCCAGCACAGGAATCTCTGGAAACACCATATATTTT | - | - | TRBJ1-3 | TRBV6-1
CASRLAGGAADTQYF | TGCGCCAGCAGGTTAGCGGGAGGAGCCGCAGATACGCAGTATTTT | TRBD2 | - | TRBJ2-3 | TRBV5-1
CASSLPQYQETQYF | TGTGCCAGCAGCTTGCCCCAATACCAAGAGACCCAGTACTTC | - | few | TRBJ2-5 | TRBV5-4
CAWSVGHEGNTIYF | TGTGCCTGGAGTGTGGGACACGAGGGAAACACCATATATTTT | - | once | TRBJ1-3 | TRBV30
CASSHTTDRDYGYTF | TGTGCCAGCAGCCATACTACCGACAGGGACTATGGCTACACCTTC | TRBD1 | - | TRBJ1-2 | TRBV7-9
CASSLAPGQGGEKLFF | TGTGCCAGCAGCTTAGCCCCCGGACAGGGCGGGGAAAAACTGTTTTTT | TRBD1 | - | TRBJ1-4 | TRBV11-3
CASSLTGLDETQYF | TGCGCCAGCAGCTTGACGGGACTAGACGAGACCCAGTACTTC | TRBD2 | - | TRBJ2-5 | TRBV5-1
CASSPVGTVNQPQHF | TGTGCCAGCTCTCCCGTGGGCACCGTCAATCAGCCCCAGCATTTT | - | once | TRBJ1-5 | TRBV18
CAISDRGENQPQHF | TGTGCCATCAGTGACAGGGGGGAAAATCAGCCCCAGCATTTT | TRBD1 | few | TRBJ1-5 | TRBV10-3
CASSRDSPYEQYF | TGCGCCAGCTCCCGGGACAGCCCCTACGAGCAGTACTTC | TRBD1 | once | TRBJ2-7 | TRBV5-1
CASRRVGQGATEAFF | TGTGCCAGCAGGCGAGTGGGACAGGGGGCCACTGAAGCTTTCTTT | TRBD1 | - | TRBJ1-1 | TRBV4-2
CASSYRGGWTDTQYF | TGTGCCAGCAGTTACCGGGGGGGATGGACAGATACGCAGTATTTT | TRBD2 | once | TRBJ2-3 | TRBV6-5
CASSLRAADNEQFF | TGCGCCAGCAGCCTGAGGGCAGCAGACAATGAGCAGTTCTTC | - | - | TRBJ2-1 | TRBV5-1
CASSMTSGGPQETQYF | TGCGCCAGCAGTATGACTAGCGGGGGGCCCCAAGAGACCCAGTACTTC | TRBD2 | - | TRBJ2-5 | TRBV5-1
CASSLGGAGGINSPLHF | TGTGCCAGCAGCCTCGGAGGGGCAGGGGGGATTAATTCACCCCTCCACTTT | TRBD1 | - | TRBJ1-6 | TRBV5-4
CASRKLLASTDTQYF | TGTGCCAGCAGGAAATTACTAGCTAGCACAGATACGCAGTATTTT | - | - | TRBJ2-3 | TRBV27
CASSYSRQPYGYTF | TGTGCCAGCAGTTACAGCCGACAGCCCTATGGCTACACCTTC | - | - | TRBJ1-2 | TRBV6-5
CASSVVDRGDTIYF | TGTGCCAGCAGCGTAGTGGACAGGGGGGACACCATATATTTT | TRBD1 | - | TRBJ1-3 | TRBV9
CASSLDAGFGSGNTIYF | TGTGCCAGCAGTTTAGATGCGGGGTTCGGGTCTGGAAACACCATATATTTT | - | - | TRBJ1-3 | TRBV27
CASSHPQTNEQFF | TGCGCCAGCAGCCATCCCCAAACAAATGAGCAGTTCTTC | - | - | TRBJ2-1 | TRBV4-1
CASRRGGSEDTQYF | TGTGCCAGCAGAAGGGGAGGGTCAGAAGATACGCAGTATTTT | TRBD2 | - | TRBJ2-3 | TRBV6-5
CASSFNLRDTQYF | TGTGCCAGCAGTTTTAACCTCAGGGATACGCAGTATTTT | - | few | TRBJ2-3 | TRBV27
CASSSDRRNEKLFF | TGTGCCAGCAGCTCGGACAGACGAAATGAAAAACTGTTTTTT | - | - | TRBJ1-4 | TRBV5-4
CASSRSYNSPLHF | TGTGCCAGCAGTCGCTCCTATAATTCACCCCTCCACTTT | - | - | TRBJ1-6 | TRBV11-2
CASSSPKQGWSTEAFF | TGTGCCAGCAGCTCGCCAAAACAGGGATGGAGCACTGAAGCTTTCTTT | - | - | TRBJ1-1 | TRBV9
CASSLRTGDQPQHF | TGTGCCAGCAGCTTGCGGACAGGGGATCAGCCCCAGCATTTT | TRBD1 | - | TRBJ1-5 | TRBV5-8
CATSRADRGAYGYTF | TGTGCCACCAGCAGAGCCGACAGGGGCGCCTATGGCTACACCTTC | TRBD1 | - | TRBJ1-2 | TRBV15